The subject of this entry is one TCR beta chain. Antigen: not known. Germline-derived CDR1 and CDR2 are SGHDT and YYEEEE. V lost 5 bases, J lost 1 base, and 3 bases stayed unmatched. The CDR3 sequence is 15 residues long. The sample comes from a study of shared clonotypes between healthy human individuals. Study summary: The cohort had a couple of women and a few men, ages 18 to 49. Overall study results and limits: Represented diversity (both genetic and exposure-history) was limited by the small number of donors.

When replicate PCRs were run on sorted subsets, they used 150 to 250 ng DNA, some 30,000 T cell genomes. Profiled with immunoSEQ multiplex PCR; TCRdb holds only in-frame clones, not every one. Counted here are 1,500,000 or so clones, approximately 98.5% occurring once; the ten biggest clones make up under 0.45%. This clonotype was sampled from a man younger than 40 in good health. The material sequenced was naive CD4+ T cells sorted from blood. Subset described: CD45RA+ positively selected. The J gene is TRBJ2-1, the V gene TRBV5-6; 10 bases are shared with TRBD2. CDR3 bases: TGTGCCAGCAGTTCTAGCGGGAGATCCTACAATGAGCAGTTCTTC. Translation gives CASSSSGRSYNEQFF.